This T cell receptor (beta chain) appears in the sequencing data of a study of blood T cell repertoires in COVID-19. The CDR3 runs 14 residues. The V and J ends lost 4 bases and 4 bases, in that order; junction bases with no gene match: 5. Germline loops: CDR1 SGHKS, CDR2 YYEKEE (reference sequence). Generated by immunoSEQ multiplex PCR, the TCRdb table keeps only in-frame clones and is missing some. The table has 300,000 to 350,000 clones, approximately 88% seen once. The sequenced sample consisted of peripheral blood. This clonotype was sampled from a man aged 25 to 40 with COVID-19, enrolled during active disease. The chain links TRBV5-5 to TRBJ1-5; 7 bases fit TRBD1. CDR3 loop: CASSRGQPNQPQHF. The DNA for the CDR3 is TGTGCCAGCAGCCGGGGACAGCCAAATCAGCCCCAGCATTTT.